This T cell receptor (beta chain) was observed in a study of T-cell memory formation after mild COVID-19. J was trimmed by 2 bases and V by 2 bases; bases with no gene match: 15. The CDR3 totals 19 residues. This clonotype was counted a few times. Constant-segment-primed 5'RACE gave TCR alpha and TCR beta cDNA libraries with sample barcodes and UMIs. Each CDR3 protein gets one entry after TCRdb re-called the 5' RACE reads with MiXCR. This table holds about 110,000 distinct CDR3 sequences, roughly 12% found once. The sequence was obtained from an adult woman who had mild COVID-19 (a few samples of this study predate the infection). Cell type and time point are not known. This chain joins TRBV12-3 or TRBV12-4 and TRBJ2-3, with TRBD2 matching over 8 bases. The material sequenced was PBMCs or a T cell subset sorted from them (not recorded which). CDR3 protein: CASSLFPSGSNLPTDTQYF. DNA for the CDR3: TGTGCCAGCAGTTTATTCCCTAGCGGGTCCAACCTTCCCACAGATACGCAGTATTTT.